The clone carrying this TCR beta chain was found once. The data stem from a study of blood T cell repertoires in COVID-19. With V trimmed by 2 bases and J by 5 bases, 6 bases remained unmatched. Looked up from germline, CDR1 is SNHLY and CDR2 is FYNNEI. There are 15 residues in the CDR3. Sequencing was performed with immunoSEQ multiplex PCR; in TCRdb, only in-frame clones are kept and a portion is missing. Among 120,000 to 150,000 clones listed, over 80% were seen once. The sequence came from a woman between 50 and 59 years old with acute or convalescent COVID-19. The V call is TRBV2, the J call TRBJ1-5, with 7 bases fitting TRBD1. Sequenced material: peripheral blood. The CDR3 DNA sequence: TGTGCCAGCAGTGAATTTAGGACAGGCCATCAGCCCCAGCATTTT. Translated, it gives CASSEFRTGHQPQHF.